The sequence of this TCR beta chain was determined in a study of regulatory T cells in long-lasting Graves disease (dated by TCRdb to the early 2020s). With respect to the entire study: Newly diagnosed Graves' disease patients had taken antithyroid drugs for less than 3 months. This study used TCR sequencing and RNA sequencing of peripheral blood to compare persistent Graves' disease patients against newly diagnosed Graves' disease patients. The study was conducted in China and was registered as a clinical trial. A total of around 35 samples underwent TCR sequencing, from around 13 patients with persistent Graves' disease and some 20 patients with newly diagnosed Graves' disease.

Ten or more counts support this clonotype. Its antigen is not yet known. Base quality data are lacking; no much larger clone is found one base away. Per the publication, the time point label means: newly diagnosed GD, antithyroid drugs for less than 3 months. RNA was extracted from PBMCs in TRIzol for both TCR sequencing and RNA sequencing. The diagnosis of Graves' disease was made according to American Thyroid Association guidelines. Patients for the study were recruited at an endocrinology department in Xi'an, China. Each patient gave roughly 8.4 milliliters of peripheral blood, collected in an EDTA anticoagulant tube. PBMCs were isolated by Ficoll Paque Plus density gradient separation without further T cell sorting. An Agilent 2100 Bioanalyzer and agarose gel were used to check RNA quality, while a NanoDrop 2000 measured RNA concentration. Overall study results and their limits: Because the primary lesion, thyroid tissue, could not be accessed, the study looked at peripheral blood alone. Patients with persistent disease shared more public clonotypes (approximately 2,500) than newly diagnosed patients did (nearly 1,000). Sequencing and analysis were limited to the TCR beta chain. The authors noted that the small sample size was a limitation that may lower accuracy. Compared with newly diagnosed patients, persistent Graves' disease patients had lower TCR Shannon entropy and fewer highly expanded clones, which suggests clonal expansion.

The method was multiplex PCR. Instrument used: Illumina HiSeq 4000. TCR beta libraries were built with iRepertoire HTBI primers and Arm-PCR amplification of CDR3 regions. PCR products were gel purified before sequencing. Per the source publication's procedure: Across samples, some 62 TRBV and 13 to 15 TRBJ segments were identified and used for gene usage analysis of CDR3 amino acid clonotypes. COPE and FqMerger were used to merge filtered high-quality paired reads into contigs. Contigs were aligned with BLAST to IMGT TRBV, TRBD and TRBJ reference genes, and CDR3 was defined per IMGT. Highly expanded clones were defined as clonotypes with a frequency above 0.1%. Shannon entropy served as the measure of repertoire diversity, while the Gini coefficient captured V-J evenness. A clonotype was considered public if more than one individual shared it. The public reads were quality trimmed at Q25 with fastp and then assembled into clones with MiXCR by TCRdb, keeping productive beta chains. Rows with a matching CDR3 protein are joined into one entry that keeps the most common DNA and genes. The authors' filters were not applied to this entry. Across this sample there are 510,000 or so distinct CDR3 sequences, with around 12% seen only once. Approximately 9% of the sample is taken by the ten largest.

This same sample was also taken into another study, of T cells in Graves' hyperthyroidism and ophthalmopathy. The second study's paper adds: Stable Graves' hyperthyroidism was defined as the absence of progression to ophthalmopathy over 18 months of follow-up. Hyperthyroidism patients were aged 18 to 65 years and newly diagnosed, with disease duration of less than 2 months. The study excluded patients with uncontrolled infections, other autoimmune diseases, pregnancy or lactation. Clinical symptoms, serum thyroxine and TRAb, thyroid ultrasound, and orbital computed tomography formed the basis for the diagnoses. The first round of RT-PCR for the TCR CDR3 was performed with the HTBI primer set and the Qiagen OneStep RT-PCR kit. Most expanded thyroid clonotypes (frequency above 0.001) were also detected in blood, suggesting blood repertoires may reflect thyroid immune responses. A model built on a 13 V-J signature distinguished ophthalmopathy from stable hyperthyroidism, reaching 85% to 90% sensitivity and under 84% specificity in cross-validation and 80%/75% in testing. In validation, the model predicted progression to ophthalmopathy with around 71% sensitivity and less than 75% specificity, a median of approximately 6.5 months before onset. A discovery cohort of approximately 97 patients, approximately 44 with Graves' ophthalmopathy and more than 55 with stable Graves' hyperthyroidism, was used to find distinguishing TCR V-J signatures. Whether ophthalmopathy could be predicted prospectively was tested in an independent validation cohort made up of under 20 hyperthyroidism patients plus 17 patients who later progressed to ophthalmopathy. The roughly 94 discovery patients were randomly split 7:3 into training and test sets. Thyroid tissue and blood T-cell repertoires from about six Graves' hyperthyroidism patients were also compared in the study. Once sampling was done, hyperthyroidism patients were given methimazole at a starting dose of 30 mg daily, whereas ophthalmopathy patients were given high-dose intravenous methylprednisolone. Libraries were constructed in a second round of multiplex PCR, after which size selection and purification were performed. Sequencing of the libraries was done on an Illumina HiSeq2000 using paired-end 100 bp reads. SOAPnuke was used to process the raw data, with reads discarded if the reads contained adapters or uncalled bases, had a mean Phred below 15, or lacked an exact constant-primer or identifier match. High-quality paired reads were merged using COPE v1.2.5, and each unique nucleotide sequence was defined as a clonotype. MiTCR v1.1 was used to align clonotypes to the IMGT TRBV, TRBD and TRBJ reference segments. The analysis included only V-J combinations with a frequency above 0.0001, which together covered roughly 99% of the repertoires. A TCS score was defined as the ratio of F50 (clonal expansion) to E x V (chaos), with BLOSUM62-based TCRdist applied between CDR3 peptides within each V-J. Welch's t-statistics and random forest reduced roughly 500 V-J features to 10 to 15, which were used in a naive Bayes classifier (R e1071). No statistical method was used to fix the sample size in advance, and group allocation was not hidden from the investigators. According to the paper, TCR Vbeta CDR3 sequencing was carried out on more than 120 peripheral blood samples, which came from more than 40 ophthalmopathy, around 74 hyperthyroidism and roughly 17 progressor patients.

The source material was peripheral blood mononuclear cells (PBMCs), sampled at new diagnosis, from a patient treated with antithyroid drugs. The sequence was obtained from a woman aged 25 to 45 with Graves disease. Donor details come from another sample of the same person, matched by shared clones.

The nucleotides are TGTGCCAGCACCACCACACCCGCATTAGGGGGAAAACTGTTTTTT. Its protein reads: CASTTTPALGGKLFF. The chain uses TRBV28 and TRBJ1-4; TRBD1 could be the D gene, as 6 bases match. At the junction V is shortened by 7 bases and J by 10 bases, with 22 bases in between. For CDR1 and CDR2, the germline V gene lists MDHEN and SYDVKM. There are 15 amino acids in the CDR3, from cysteine to phenylalanine inclusive. The sequence is cut down to CDR3 DNA, 45 bases in frame from base 1.